The subject of this entry is one TCR beta chain. Its target is unknown. Clones were sequenced by immunoSEQ multiplex PCR, and TCRdb holds only the in-frame ones, with some missing. The sample lists about 150,000 clones, around 90% occurring once. Noted time point: baseline pretreatment blood. Treatment: 15 Gy SBRT to primary tumor, nephrectomy 4 weeks later. Blood was sampled at baseline, 2 weeks and 4 weeks after SBRT. The patient's renal cell carcinoma had clear cell pathology. Germline V lookup: CDR1 SGHRS, CDR2 YFSETQ. This CDR3 comprises 14 residues. V lost 5 bases to trimming and J lost 1 base, with 12 bases between them. The entry originates in a study of radiation and T cells in renal cell carcinoma. About the study: Nephrectomy followed 15 Gy stereotactic body radiation by 4 weeks.

Study results and caveats: From baseline, blood top tumor clonotypes peaked at 2 weeks post-radiation.

V is TRBV5-1 and J is TRBJ2-5, with D perhaps TRBD1 (6 bases). The sequence was obtained from an older woman with renal cell carcinoma. The sequences come from blood, collected from a patient whose treatment included radiotherapy and nephrectomy. The CDR3 DNA is TGCGCCAGCAGGCCCACAGGGTTCCAAGAGACCCAGTACTTC. Protein sequence: CASRPTGFQETQYF.